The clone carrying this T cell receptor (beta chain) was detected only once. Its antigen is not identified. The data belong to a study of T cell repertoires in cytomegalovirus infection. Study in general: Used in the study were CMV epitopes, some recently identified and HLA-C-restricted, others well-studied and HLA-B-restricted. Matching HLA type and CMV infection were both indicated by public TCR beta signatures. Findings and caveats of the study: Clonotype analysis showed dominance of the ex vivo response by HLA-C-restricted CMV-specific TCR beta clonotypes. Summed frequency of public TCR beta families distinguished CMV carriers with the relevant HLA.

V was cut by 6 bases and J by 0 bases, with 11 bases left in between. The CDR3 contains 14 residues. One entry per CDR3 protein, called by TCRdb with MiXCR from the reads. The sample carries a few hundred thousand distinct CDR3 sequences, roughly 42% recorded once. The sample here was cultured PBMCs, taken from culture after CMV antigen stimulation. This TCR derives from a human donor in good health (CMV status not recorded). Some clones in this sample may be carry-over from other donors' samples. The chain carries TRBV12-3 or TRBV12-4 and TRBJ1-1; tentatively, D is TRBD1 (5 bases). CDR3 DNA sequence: TGTGCCAGCAGCCAGGGTAGGGTGAACACTGAAGCTTTCTTT. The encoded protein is CASSQGRVNTEAFF.